This TCR beta chain originates from a study of blood T cell repertoires in COVID-19. Study details: Whether acute or convalescent, the COVID-19 samples came from the United States, Italy and Spain. T cells, B-cell-depleted T cells, or PBMCs provided the cDNA or gDNA that served as material.

This CDR3 is 13 amino acids long. The germline CDR1 and CDR2 sequences are LNHDA and SQIVND (reference sequence). Losses at the gene ends were 6 bases for V and 3 bases for J; bases not matched to a gene: 3. As originally analysed: Nucleated cell number was recorded as an estimate derived from reference gene primer amplification. Data came from immunoSEQ multiplex PCR; TCRdb stores just in-frame clones and leaves some out. The V and J calls and clone size are taken from that table; D and trimming were inferred from the DNA. The sample contains more than 60,000 clones, approximately 92% of which appear only once.

This clonotype was obtained from a human donor in a cohort sampled during active COVID-19. The chain links TRBV19 to TRBJ2-3, with 7 bases identical to TRBD2. Input material: peripheral blood. The CDR3 loop is CASSGRMTDTQYF. The CDR3 coding sequence is TGTGCCAGTAGCGGGAGGATGACAGATACGCAGTATTTT.